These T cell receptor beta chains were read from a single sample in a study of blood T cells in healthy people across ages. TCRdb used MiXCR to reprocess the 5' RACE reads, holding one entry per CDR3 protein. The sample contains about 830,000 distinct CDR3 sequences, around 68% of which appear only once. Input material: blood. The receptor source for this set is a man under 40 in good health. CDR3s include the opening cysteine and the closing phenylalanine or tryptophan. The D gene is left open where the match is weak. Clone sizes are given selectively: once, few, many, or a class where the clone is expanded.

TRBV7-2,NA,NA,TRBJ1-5,CASSFIGQIHSNQPQHF,TGTGCCAGCAGCTTTATCGGGCAGATTCATAGCAATCAGCCCCAGCATTTT
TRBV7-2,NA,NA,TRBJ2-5,CASSLGLISGTQYF,TGTGCCAGCAGCCTCGGACTCATCAGCGGGACCCAGTACTTC
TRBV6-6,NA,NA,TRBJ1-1,CATSIGITEAFF,TGTGCCACTTCGATTGGTATCACTGAAGCTTTCTTT
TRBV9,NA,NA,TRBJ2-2,CASSVGRGYTGELFF,TGTGCCAGCAGCGTAGGGAGGGGGTACACCGGGGAGCTGTTTTTT
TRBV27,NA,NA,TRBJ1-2,CASSPRVRATYGYTF,TGTGCCAGCAGTCCCAGGGTCAGGGCGACCTATGGCTACACCTTC
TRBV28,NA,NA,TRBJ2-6,CASSPLGSGANILTF,TGTGCCAGCAGTCCCCTTGGCTCTGGGGCCAACATCCTGACTTTC
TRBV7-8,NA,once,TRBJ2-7,CASSLGGVRVPPNEQYF,TGTGCCAGCAGCTTAGGGGGGGTACGGGTGCCTCCTAACGAGCAGTACTTC
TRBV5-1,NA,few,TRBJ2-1,CASRWGTSSHNEQFF,TGCGCCAGCAGATGGGGGACCTCCTCGCACAATGAGCAGTTCTTC
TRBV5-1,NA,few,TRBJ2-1,CASSKPDTPYNEQFF,TGCGCCAGCAGCAAGCCGGACACTCCATACAATGAGCAGTTCTTC
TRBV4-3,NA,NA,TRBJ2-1,CASSQDGAGYNEQFF,TGCGCCAGCAGCCAAGACGGCGCGGGTTACAATGAGCAGTTCTTC
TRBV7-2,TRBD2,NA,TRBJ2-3,CASSFSGAAGDTQYF,TGTGCCAGCAGTTTTAGCGGGGCCGCGGGGGATACGCAGTATTTT
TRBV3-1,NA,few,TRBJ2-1,CASSPRPRAFGNEQFF,TGTGCCAGCAGCCCAAGACCTCGGGCATTCGGGAATGAGCAGTTCTTC
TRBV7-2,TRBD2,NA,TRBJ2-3,CASSDRLAGGDTQYF,TGTGCCAGCAGCGATCGCCTAGCGGGGGGGGATACGCAGTATTTT
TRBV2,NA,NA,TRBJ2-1,CASTPEQGGYNEQFF,TGTGCCAGCACCCCGGAACAGGGGGGGTACAATGAGCAGTTCTTC
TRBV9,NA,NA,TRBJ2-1,CASSIPRGEISYNEQFF,TGTGCCAGCAGCATCCCTAGGGGGGAAATCTCCTACAATGAGCAGTTCTTC
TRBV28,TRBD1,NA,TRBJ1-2,CASSYTGGIADYGYTF,TGTGCCAGCAGTTATACAGGGGGGATTGCGGACTATGGCTACACCTTC
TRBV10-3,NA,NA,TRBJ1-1,CAISESVRQLNTEAFF,TGTGCCATCAGTGAGTCGGTGAGGCAGCTGAACACTGAAGCTTTCTTT
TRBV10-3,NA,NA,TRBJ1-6,CATRRENSPLHF,TGTGCCACCAGAAGAGAGAATTCACCCCTCCACTTT
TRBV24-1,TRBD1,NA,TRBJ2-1,CATSDRTGGLDEQFF,TGTGCCACCAGTGATAGGACAGGGGGCCTGGATGAGCAGTTCTTC
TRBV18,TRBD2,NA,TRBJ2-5,CASSRGEAGQETQYF,TGTGCCAGCTCCCGGGGGGAAGCGGGCCAAGAGACCCAGTACTTC